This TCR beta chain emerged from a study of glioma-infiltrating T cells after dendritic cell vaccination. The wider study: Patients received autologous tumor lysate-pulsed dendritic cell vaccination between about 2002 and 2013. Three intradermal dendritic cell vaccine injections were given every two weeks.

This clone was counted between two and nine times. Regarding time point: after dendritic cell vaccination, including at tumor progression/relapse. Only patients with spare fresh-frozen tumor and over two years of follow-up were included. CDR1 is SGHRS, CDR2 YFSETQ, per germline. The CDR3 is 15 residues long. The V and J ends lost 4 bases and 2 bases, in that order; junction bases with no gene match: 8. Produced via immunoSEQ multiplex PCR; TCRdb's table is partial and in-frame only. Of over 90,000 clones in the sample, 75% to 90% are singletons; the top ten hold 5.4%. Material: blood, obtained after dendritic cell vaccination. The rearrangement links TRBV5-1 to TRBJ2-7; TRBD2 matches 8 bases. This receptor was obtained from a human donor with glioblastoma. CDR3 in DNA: TGCGCCAGCAGCCGGGGGCTAGCGGGCCCCTACGAGCAGTACTTC. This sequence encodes CASSRGLAGPYEQYF.